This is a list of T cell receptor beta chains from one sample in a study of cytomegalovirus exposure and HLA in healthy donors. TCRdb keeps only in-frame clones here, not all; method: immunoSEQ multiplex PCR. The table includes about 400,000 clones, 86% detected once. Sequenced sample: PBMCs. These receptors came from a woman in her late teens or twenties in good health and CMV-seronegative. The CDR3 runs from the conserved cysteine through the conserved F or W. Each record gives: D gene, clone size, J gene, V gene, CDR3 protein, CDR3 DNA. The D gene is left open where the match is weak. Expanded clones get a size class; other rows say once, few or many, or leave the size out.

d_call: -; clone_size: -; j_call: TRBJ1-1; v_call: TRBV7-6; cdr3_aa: CASSLERNTEAFF; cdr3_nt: TGTGCCAGCAGCTTAGAGAGAAACACTGAAGCTTTCTTT
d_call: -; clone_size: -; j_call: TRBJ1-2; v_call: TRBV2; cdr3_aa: CASSGVTDRYGYTF; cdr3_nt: TGTGCCAGCAGTGGGGTCACCGACAGGTATGGCTACACCTTC
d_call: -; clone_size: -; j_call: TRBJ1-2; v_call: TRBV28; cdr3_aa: CASSFLNYGYTF; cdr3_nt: TGTGCCAGCAGTTTTCTCAACTATGGCTACACCTTC
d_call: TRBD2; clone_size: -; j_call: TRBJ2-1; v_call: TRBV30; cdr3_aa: CAWRSRGGRVDEQFF; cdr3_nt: TGTGCCTGGAGGTCGCGGGGGGGCAGAGTCGATGAGCAGTTCTTC
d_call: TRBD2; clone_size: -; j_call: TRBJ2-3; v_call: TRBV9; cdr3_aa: CASSASSGGRTDTQYF; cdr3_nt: TGTGCCAGCAGCGCCTCTAGCGGGGGGCGCACAGATACGCAGTATTTT
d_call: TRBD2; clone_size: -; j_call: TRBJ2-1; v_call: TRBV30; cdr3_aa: CACFDWLAGVTGFF; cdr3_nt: TGTGCCTGCTTTGACTGGCTAGCGGGGGTCACGGGGTTCTTC
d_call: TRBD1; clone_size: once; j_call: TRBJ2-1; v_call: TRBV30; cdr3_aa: CAWRGDRTINEQFF; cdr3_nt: TGTGCCTGGAGAGGGGACAGGACGATTAATGAGCAGTTCTTC
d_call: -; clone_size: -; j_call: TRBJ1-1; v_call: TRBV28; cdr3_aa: CASRSAQGSNTEAFF; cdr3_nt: TGTGCCAGCAGGAGTGCACAGGGATCGAACACTGAAGCTTTCTTT
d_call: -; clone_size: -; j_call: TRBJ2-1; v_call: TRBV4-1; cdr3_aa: CASSQEASSYNEQFF; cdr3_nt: TGCGCCAGCAGCCAAGAGGCTAGCAGTTACAATGAGCAGTTCTTC
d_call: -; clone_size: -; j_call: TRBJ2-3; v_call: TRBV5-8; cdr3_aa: CASSPETRDTQYF; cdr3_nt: TGTGCCAGCAGCCCTGAGACTAGGGATACGCAGTATTTT
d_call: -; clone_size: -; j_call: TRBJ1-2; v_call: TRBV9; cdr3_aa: CASAGGGYTF; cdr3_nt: TGTGCCAGCGCCGGGGGAGGCTACACCTTC
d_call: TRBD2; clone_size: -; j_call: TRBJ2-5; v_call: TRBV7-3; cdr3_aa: CASSPSGRGETQYF; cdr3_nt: TGTGCCAGCAGCCCTAGCGGGAGGGGGGAGACCCAGTACTTC
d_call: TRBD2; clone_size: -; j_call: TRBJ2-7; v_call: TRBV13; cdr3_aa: CASSPIGLAGEGDYEQYF; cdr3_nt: TGTGCCAGCAGTCCTATAGGACTAGCGGGAGAAGGCGATTACGAGCAGTACTTC
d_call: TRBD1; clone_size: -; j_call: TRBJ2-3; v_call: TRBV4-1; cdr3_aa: CASSPGQISTDTQYF; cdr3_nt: TGCGCCAGCAGCCCGGGACAGATTAGCACAGATACGCAGTATTTT
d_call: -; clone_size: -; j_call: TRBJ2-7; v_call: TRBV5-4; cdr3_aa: CASSLGGVGPYEQYF; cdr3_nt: TGTGCCAGCAGCTTGGGGGGAGTGGGCCCCTACGAGCAGTACTTC
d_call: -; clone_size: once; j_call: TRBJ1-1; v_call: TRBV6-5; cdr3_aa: CASSYEGGVTEAFF; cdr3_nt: TGTGCCAGCAGTTACGAAGGAGGGGTCACTGAAGCTTTCTTT
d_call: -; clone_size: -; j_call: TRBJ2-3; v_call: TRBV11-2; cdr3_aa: CASSLGSGGDTQYF; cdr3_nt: TGTGCCAGCAGCTTAGGGTCAGGGGGGGATACGCAGTATTTT
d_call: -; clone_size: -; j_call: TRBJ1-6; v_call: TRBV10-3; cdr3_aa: CAISERGSISSYNSPLHF; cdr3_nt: TGTGCCATCAGTGAGCGGGGATCCATAAGCTCCTATAATTCACCCCTCCACTTT
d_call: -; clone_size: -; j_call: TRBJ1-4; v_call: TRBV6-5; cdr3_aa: CASSPRRGVNEKLFF; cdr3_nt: TGTGCCAGCAGTCCCAGGCGGGGAGTTAATGAAAAACTGTTTTTT
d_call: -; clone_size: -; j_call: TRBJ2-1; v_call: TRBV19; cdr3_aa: CASSIRVYNEQFF; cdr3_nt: TGTGCCAGTAGTATACGCGTTTACAATGAGCAGTTCTTC
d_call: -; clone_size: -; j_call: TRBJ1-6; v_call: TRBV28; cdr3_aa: CASNRQESYSYNSPLHF; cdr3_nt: TGTGCCAGCAATCGACAGGAGTCCTACTCCTATAATTCACCCCTCCACTTT
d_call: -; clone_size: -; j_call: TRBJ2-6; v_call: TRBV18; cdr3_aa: CASSPLGVSGANVLTF; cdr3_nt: TGTGCCAGCTCACCACTCGGGGTTTCTGGGGCCAACGTCCTGACTTTC
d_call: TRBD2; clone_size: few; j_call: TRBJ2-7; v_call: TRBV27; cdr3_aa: CASSFSGLAYEQYF; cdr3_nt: TGTGCCAGCAGTTTTTCGGGACTAGCTTACGAGCAGTACTTC
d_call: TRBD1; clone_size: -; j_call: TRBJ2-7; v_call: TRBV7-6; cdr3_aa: CASSSQDRGPYEQYF; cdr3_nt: TGTGCCAGCAGCTCCCAGGACAGGGGGCCTTACGAGCAGTACTTC
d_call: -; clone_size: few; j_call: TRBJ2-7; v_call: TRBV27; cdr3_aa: CASRAGGDEQYF; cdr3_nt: TGTGCCAGCAGGGCTGGCGGGGACGAGCAGTACTTC
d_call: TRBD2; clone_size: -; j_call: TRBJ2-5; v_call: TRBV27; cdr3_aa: CASTPSGRRETQYF; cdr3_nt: TGTGCCAGCACTCCCAGCGGGAGACGTGAGACCCAGTACTTC
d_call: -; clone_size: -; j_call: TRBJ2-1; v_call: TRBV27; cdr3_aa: CASSQRTEKGDEQFF; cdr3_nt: TGTGCCAGCAGCCAAAGGACAGAGAAGGGCGATGAGCAGTTCTTC
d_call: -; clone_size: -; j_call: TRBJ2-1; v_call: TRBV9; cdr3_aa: CASSVGGNSYNEQFF; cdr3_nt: TGTGCCAGCAGCGTAGGAGGGAACTCCTACAATGAGCAGTTCTTC
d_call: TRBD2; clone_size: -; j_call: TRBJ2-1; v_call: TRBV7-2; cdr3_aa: CASSLFITSGRKGNEQFF; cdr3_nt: TGTGCCAGCAGCTTATTTATAACTAGCGGGAGGAAGGGCAATGAGCAGTTCTTC
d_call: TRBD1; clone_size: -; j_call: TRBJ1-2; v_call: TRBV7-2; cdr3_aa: CASSPRQGSPYGYTF; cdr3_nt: TGTGCCAGCAGCCCTCGACAGGGGTCCCCCTATGGCTACACCTTC
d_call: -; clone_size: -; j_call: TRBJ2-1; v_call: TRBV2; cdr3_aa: CASKAGASYNEQFF; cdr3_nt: TGTGCCAGCAAGGCGGGGGCGTCCTACAATGAGCAGTTCTTC